The next 22 T cell receptor beta chains were all read from a single sample in a study of blood T cells in healthy people across ages. Primed by a sample-barcoded 5' primer and a J-beta primer mix, a second PCR proceeded for roughly 6 to 12 cycles. TCRdb passed the 5' RACE reads through MiXCR, listing each CDR3 protein once. Among 1.5 million to 2 million distinct CDR3 sequences, 35% to 50% were seen once, and the ten largest hold around 23%. Material for sequencing was blood. These receptors were collected from a human donor in good health.

In its sample, this clonotype was seen once. The chain recombines TRBV28 with TRBJ1-1; no reliable D call. Germline CDR1 reads MDHEN; CDR2 reads SYDVKM. The V and J ends lost 8 bases and 2 bases respectively, with 12 bases between them. This CDR3 is built from 13 residues. The CDR3 protein is CASSENLNTEAFF. In DNA, the CDR3 is TGTGCCAGCTCTGAAAACTTAAACACTGAAGCTTTCTTT.

The V call is TRBV10-3, the J call TRBJ1-2; D might be TRBD1 (6 bases). Trimming stripped 6 bases from V and 8 bases from J, with 13 bases between. Germline-derived CDR1 and CDR2 are ENHRY and SYGVKD. The CDR3 has 12 amino acids. The CDR3 protein is CAISAGTSGYTF. The CDR3, as DNA: TGTGCCATCAGCGCCGGGACAAGCGGCTACACCTTC.

This clonotype was counted between two and nine times. This sequence joins TRBV7-2 and TRBJ2-1; D not certain. V lost 1 base, J lost 6 bases, and 10 bases lay in between. The CDR3 has 14 residues. The germline CDR1 and CDR2 sequences are SGHTA and FQGNSA. The chain's CDR3 is CASSLGMGFNEQFF. CDR3 DNA: TGTGCCAGCAGCTTAGGTATGGGGTTCAATGAGCAGTTCTTC.

This chain uses TRBV20-1 with TRBJ2-4; D gene ambiguous. This CDR3 comprises 13 residues. Per germline, CDR1 DFQATT and CDR2 SNEGSKA (reference sequence). V was cut by 3 bases and J by 13 bases, with 19 bases left in between. CDR3 coding DNA: TGCAGTGCTAGCCCTGATTTGTACAATGAGCAGTACTTC. Amino acids: CSASPDLYNEQYF.

The chain has TRBV29-1 and TRBJ1-2; D unresolved. The CDR3 is made up of 15 amino acids. Deletions cut 0 bases from V and 0 bases from J, with 11 bases between. Germline V gene lookup returns CDR1 SQVTM and CDR2 ANQGSEA. The CDR3 reads CSVEEWSGTNYGYTF. CDR3 coding DNA: TGCAGCGTTGAAGAGTGGTCAGGAACTAACTATGGCTACACCTTC.

This clonotype was seen more than once but under ten times. J is TRBJ2-4 and V is TRBV7-2; 14 bases are shared with TRBD2. V was pared by 0 bases and J by 1 base, with 11 bases of the junction left unmatched. This CDR3 comprises 21 residues. Germline CDR1 reads SGHTA; CDR2 reads FQGNSA. The CDR3 DNA sequence: TGTGCCAGCAGCTTAGCCCCACCGACTAGCGGGGGGGCAGGGGCCAAAAACATTCAGTACTTC. Translating gives CASSLAPPTSGGAGAKNIQYF.

The CDR3 sequence is CASSSRQGSNTEAFF. CDR3 DNA sequence: TGTGCCAGCAGCTCACGACAGGGGTCCAACACTGAAGCTTTCTTT. This chain uses TRBV3-1 with TRBJ1-1; 8 bases are a match to TRBD1. There are 15 residues in the CDR3. The ends lost 5 bases at V and 2 bases at J; junction bases unmatched: 7. Germline V gene data show CDR1 as LGHDT and CDR2 as YNNKEL (reference sequence).

This chain connects TRBV20-1 to TRBJ2-1, with 9 nucleotides matching TRBD1. The CDR3 totals 14 residues. CDR1 DFQATT and CDR2 SNEGSKA come from the germline V gene (reference sequence). Germline trimming cut 5 bases from V and 4 bases from J; bases unmatched to any gene: 6. This CDR3 is CSARTGGAYNEQFF. The CDR3 nucleotides are TGCAGTGCTCGAACAGGGGGCGCTTACAATGAGCAGTTCTTC.

This rearrangement joins TRBV9 to TRBJ1-1; D remains ambiguous. This CDR3 comprises 14 residues. From germline, CDR1 is SGDLS and CDR2 YYNGEE. The V end lost 2 bases, the J end lost 3 bases, and 11 bases lay between the germline ends. The CDR3 DNA sequence: TGTGCCAGCAGCGTCGCCACGCGGGACACTGAAGCTTTCTTT. This encodes CASSVATRDTEAFF.

This sequence joins TRBV28 and TRBJ2-2; unclear D gene. The CDR3 runs 14 residues. Germline V gives CDR1 MDHEN, CDR2 SYDVKM. With 2 bases removed from V and 1 base from J, the gap between germline ends came to 5 bases. The CDR3 spells CASSLRLNTGELFF. The CDR3 nucleotides read TGTGCCAGCAGTTTACGCCTGAACACCGGGGAGCTGTTTTTT.

This chain links TRBV12-3 or TRBV12-4 with TRBJ2-1; D is perhaps TRBD2 (6 bases). The CDR3 contains 13 residues. V lost 7 bases, J lost 2 bases, and 9 bases lay in between. The CDR3 sequence: CASTRGTYNEQFF. In DNA form, the CDR3 reads TGTGCCAGCACCCGGGGGACCTACAATGAGCAGTTCTTC.

The J gene is TRBJ2-1, the V gene TRBV29-1; TRBD2 aligns across 8 bases. The CDR3 is 15 residues long. The V segment lost 4 bases and the J segment 5 bases; nucleotides outside the gene matches: 10. Germline V gene data show CDR1 as SQVTM and CDR2 as ANQGSEA. CDR3 protein: CSVVRLATRNNEQFF. The CDR3 coding sequence is TGCAGCGTTGTCCGACTAGCGACAAGGAACAATGAGCAGTTCTTC.

This clonotype has a handful of counts. The chain joins TRBV28 to TRBJ1-2; D not resolved. There are 14 residues in the CDR3. Germline lookup yields CDR1 MDHEN and CDR2 SYDVKM. Trimming took 2 bases from V and 6 from J, leaving 13 bases between them. Written as DNA, the CDR3 is TGTGCCAGCAGTTTAGACCTAGAAGGTGATGGCTACACCTTC. Protein sequence: CASSLDLEGDGYTF.

Only a few counts were recorded for this clonotype. The chain combines TRBV5-1 with TRBJ2-7, with a weak D call TRBD2 (7 bases). CDR1 and CDR2 from the germline V gene are SGHRS and YFSETQ. V lost 2 bases, J lost 5 bases, and 14 bases lay in between. The CDR3 sequence is 14 residues long. This chain's CDR3 is CASSFGGLKDEQYF. DNA of the CDR3: TGCGCCAGCAGCTTCGGGGGGCTTAAGGACGAGCAGTACTTC. Full variable domain (outside the CDR3, taken from reference TRBV5-1 and TRBJ2-7): KAGVTQTPRYLIKTRGQQVTLSCSPISGHRSVSWYQQTPGQGLQFLFEYFSETQRNKGNFPGRFSGRQFSNSRSEMNVSTLELGDSALYLCASSFGGLKDEQYFGPGTRLTVT.

This clonotype was detected a few times. The V gene is TRBV11-3, the J gene TRBJ2-3, with D unresolved. This CDR3 has 14 amino acids. The germline V and J ends were trimmed by 2 bases and 4 bases, with 10 bases remaining between them. Per germline, CDR1 SGHNT and CDR2 YENEEA. The CDR3 region has the DNA TGTGCCAGCAGCTTAATGGCAGGATCAGATACGCAGTATTTT. Translated, it gives CASSLMAGSDTQYF.

The chain links TRBV9 to TRBJ2-5, with 15 bases identical to TRBD2. The ends lost 4 bases at V and 0 bases at J; junction bases unmatched: 4. The CDR3 spans 17 residues. Per the germline V gene, CDR1 is SGDLS and CDR2 is YYNGEE. The CDR3: CASSTGLAGGNQETQYF. The CDR3 DNA is TGTGCCAGCAGCACGGGACTAGCGGGGGGAAACCAAGAGACCCAGTACTTC. Full variable domain (rest looked up from reference TRBV9 and TRBJ2-5): DSGVTQTPKHLITATGQRVTLRCSPRSGDLSVYWYQQSLDQGLQFLIQYYNGEERAKGNILERFSAQQFPDLHSELNLSSLELGDSALYFCASSTGLAGGNQETQYFGPGTRLLVL.

Only a few counts were recorded for this clonotype. The chain is built from TRBV11-3 and TRBJ2-1, with 10 bases matching TRBD1. Germline V lookup: CDR1 SGHNT, CDR2 YENEEA. Unmatched junction bases numbered 9, after V lost 5 bases and J lost 5 bases. The CDR3 runs 16 residues. As DNA, the CDR3 is TGTGCCAGCAGCCTAATTCCCGGGACAGGGGACAATGAGCAGTTCTTC. Protein: CASSLIPGTGDNEQFF.

This clonotype was seen a few times. The chain couples TRBV29-1 to TRBJ2-7; TRBD2 matches at 7 bases. V shed 6 bases, J shed 6 bases, and the junction held 14 bases outside the gene matches. This CDR3 region has 14 residues. Germline values: CDR1 SQVTM, CDR2 ANQGSEA. In DNA form, the CDR3 reads TGCAGCGTCGTCGGGATTGCGGGGGTTGGCGAGCAGTACTTC. Its translation is CSVVGIAGVGEQYF.

The rearrangement joins TRBV20-1 to TRBJ2-1; 9 bases agree with TRBD2. In germline, CDR1 is DFQATT, CDR2 SNEGSKA (reference sequence). The trim removed 6 bases at V and 0 bases at J, leaving 15 bases unmatched. The CDR3 is 18 residues long. DNA for the CDR3: TGCAGTGCCCCGGCGAGGCTAGCGGGGTCTAGCTCCTACAATGAGCAGTTCTTC. Translation: CSAPARLAGSSSYNEQFF.

This clonotype was seen more than once but under ten times. The V and J genes are TRBV10-3 and TRBJ2-3; TRBD1 matches 7 bases. The junction had 5 bases not matched to a gene; V was cut back by 7 bases and J by 4 bases. Germline-derived CDR1 and CDR2 are ENHRY and SYGVKD. The CDR3 covers 13 residues. The CDR3 DNA sequence: TGTGCCATCAAACAGGGGCTACCAGATACGCAGTATTTT. Amino acids: CAIKQGLPDTQYF.

This chain connects TRBV7-9 to TRBJ2-1; 11 bases line up with TRBD2. This CDR3 is 19 amino acids long. V lost 6 bases and J lost 0; bases outside the gene matches: 13. Germline lookup yields CDR1 SEHNR and CDR2 FQNEAQ (reference sequence). Written as DNA, the CDR3 is TGTGCCAGCAGACCTAGCGGGGGGCCCACTCCTAGCTCCTACAATGAGCAGTTCTTC. It is translated as CASRPSGGPTPSSYNEQFF.

This clonotype was counted only a few times. V and J are TRBV4-3 and TRBJ1-2, with 9 bases aligning to TRBD1. Germline V gene lookup returns CDR1 LGHNA and CDR2 YSLEER. V trimming: 4 bases; J trimming: 6 bases; junction bases outside the gene matches: 9. CDR3 length: 15 residues. This chain's CDR3 is CASSRITGTGHGYTF. In nucleotides, the CDR3 is TGCGCCAGCAGCCGCATAACCGGGACAGGGCATGGCTACACCTTC.